The following is a T cell receptor (beta chain) sequence with its context. The antigen remains unidentified. This record belongs to a study of blood T cells in healthy people across ages. The use of a sample-barcoded 5' primer and a J-beta primer mix characterized a second PCR of about 6 to 11 cycles. Template switching added a 12-random-nucleotide identifier to every cDNA molecule. Each CDR3 protein gets one entry after TCRdb re-called the 5' RACE reads with MiXCR. Among hundreds of thousands of distinct CDR3 sequences listed, around 42% were seen once. In each sample, at least 7 million PBMCs were isolated. Total RNA, at least 6 micrograms per sample, came from PBMCs. Study results and limitations: Any changes in expanded clonotypes were possibly confounded, as donor CMV status remained unknown.

The receptor was derived from a man aged 55 to 69 in good health. Sequenced input: blood.

The CDR3 DNA follows: TGCAACGCCCACAGGGGGTACGAGCAGTACTTC. It encodes CNAHRGYEQYF. The chain is built from TRBV29-1 and TRBJ2-7, with TRBD1 matching over 8 bases. Germline V gene data show CDR1 as SQVTM and CDR2 as ANQGSEA. This CDR3 is 11 amino acids long.